This record concerns one T cell receptor (beta chain) sequence. These data belong to a study of blood T cell repertoires in COVID-19. Study as a whole: Sites across the United States, Italy and Spain contributed samples from acute and convalescent COVID-19. T cells, B-cell-depleted T cells, or PBMCs provided the cDNA or gDNA that served as material.

Germline CDR1 SEHNR, CDR2 FQNEAQ (reference sequence). V lost 5 bases to trimming and J lost 4 bases, with 20 bases between them. This CDR3 is built from 16 residues. Method: immunoSEQ multiplex PCR; TCRdb's copy keeps in-frame clones and lacks some. The sample has some 270,000 clones, about 80% seen once. The chain joins TRBV7-9 to TRBJ1-1, with D maybe TRBD1 (5 bases). This TCR was sampled from a person aged 70 to 85 with COVID-19, enrolled during active disease. The source material was peripheral blood. This CDR3 is CASSKQGADRVTEAFF. The CDR3 bases are TGTGCCAGCAGCAAACAAGGGGCCGACAGAGTCACTGAAGCTTTCTTT. Using reference TRBV7-9 and TRBJ1-1 for the parts outside the CDR3, the full variable domain is DTGVSQNPRHKITKRGQNVTFRCDPISEHNRLYWYRQTLGQGPEFLTYFQNEAQLEKSRLLSDRFSAERPKGSFSTLEIQRTEQGDSAMYLCASSKQGADRVTEAFFGQGTRLTVV.